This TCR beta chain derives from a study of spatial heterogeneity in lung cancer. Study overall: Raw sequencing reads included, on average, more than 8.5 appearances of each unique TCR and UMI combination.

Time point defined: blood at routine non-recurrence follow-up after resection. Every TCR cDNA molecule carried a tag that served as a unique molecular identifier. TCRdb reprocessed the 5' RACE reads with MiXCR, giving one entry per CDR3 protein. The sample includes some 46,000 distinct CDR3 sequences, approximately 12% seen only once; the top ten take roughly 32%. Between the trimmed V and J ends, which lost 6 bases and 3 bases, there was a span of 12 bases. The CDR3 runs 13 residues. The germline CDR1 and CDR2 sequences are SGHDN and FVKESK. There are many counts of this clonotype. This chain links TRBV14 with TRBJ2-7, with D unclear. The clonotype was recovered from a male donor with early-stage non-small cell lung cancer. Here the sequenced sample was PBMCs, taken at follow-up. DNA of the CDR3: TGTGCCAGCAGTAGGCCCGGATACTACGAGCAGTACTTC. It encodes CASSRPGYYEQYF. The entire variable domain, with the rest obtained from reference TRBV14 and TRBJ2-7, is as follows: EAGVTQFPSHSVIEKGQTVTLRCDPISGHDNLYWYRRVMGKEIKFLLHFVKESKQDESGMPNNRFLAERTGGTYSTLKVQPAELEDSGVYFCASSRPGYYEQYFGPGTRLTVT.